These 20 T cell receptor beta chains were sequenced from one sample in a study of lymphopenia after photon versus proton radiotherapy. TCRdb keeps only in-frame clones here, not all; method: immunoSEQ multiplex PCR. The sample has about 7,300 clones, 85% to 95% seen once. Sample: peripheral blood, taken from a patient treated with photon-based radiotherapy. These receptor sequences come from a woman aged 45-65 years with cholangiocarcinoma.

The chain recombines TRBV6-6 with TRBJ1-1, with D possibly TRBD1 on 5 matching bases. V was clipped by 5 bases and J by 6 bases, with 19 bases between them. The CDR3 has 15 residues. The germline CDR1 and CDR2 sequences are MNHNY and SVGAGI (reference sequence). The CDR3: CASSPSAGRGSEAFF. CDR3 bases: TGTGCCAGCAGTCCTAGTGCGGGGCGCGGGTCTGAAGCTTTCTTT.

This clone occurred a few times. The V gene is TRBV21-1, the J gene TRBJ1-2; the D call in the table, TRBD1, was not verified against the DNA. TRBV21-1 is a pseudogene segment. The CDR3 consists of 13 residues. The CDR3 spells CASSKGTSDGYTF. The DNA of the CDR3 is TGTGCCAGCAGCAAAGGAACATCCGATGGCTACACCTTC.

The chain recombines TRBV5-5 with TRBJ2-4; 7 positions agree with TRBD2. Trimming at V came to 0 bases and at J to 7 bases, leaving 10 bases not matched to a gene. The CDR3 is 16 residues long. Germline CDR1 and CDR2: SGHKS and YYEKEE (reference sequence). The CDR3 here is CASSLEVGFGGNIQYF. CDR3 sequence (DNA): TGTGCCAGCAGCTTGGAGGTCGGCTTCGGGGGGAACATTCAGTACTTC.

This sequence joins TRBV10-2 and TRBJ2-7; 7 nucleotides line up with TRBD1. Germline CDR1 and CDR2: WSHSY and SAAADI. The CDR3 has 13 residues. V lost 8 bases to trimming and J lost 3 bases; unmatched junction nucleotides: 7. The CDR3 region is CASHKAGGYEQYF. DNA of the CDR3: TGCGCCAGCCATAAGGCAGGGGGCTACGAGCAGTACTTC.

This sequence joins TRBV18 and TRBJ2-7, with TRBD1 identical over 9 bases. The germline gives CDR1 KGHSH, CDR2 LQKENI. V lost 5 bases and J lost 4; bases outside the gene matches: 9. The CDR3 totals 15 residues. The CDR3 coding sequence is TGTGCCAGCTCAGAAGACAGGGGGTTATCTTACGAGCAGTACTTC. Encoded protein: CASSEDRGLSYEQYF.

The CDR3 region has the DNA TGTGCCAGCTCACCACCGACTAGGTTGAACACTGAAGCTTTCTTT. Its translation: CASSPPTRLNTEAFF. This chain joins TRBV18 and TRBJ1-1; no clear D. CDR1 is KGHSH, CDR2 LQKENI, per germline. Trimming pared 0 bases from V and 0 bases from J, leaving 8 bases between. This CDR3 is 15 amino acids long.

This rearrangement joins TRBV12-5 to TRBJ1-6; D is uncertain. This CDR3 spans 17 amino acids. Germline V lookup: CDR1 LGHNT, CDR2 FRNRAP. Trimming stripped 2 bases from V and 2 bases from J, with 13 bases between. CDR3 protein: CASGLISGSPYNSPLHF. CDR3 in DNA: TGTGCTAGTGGTTTGATCAGTGGGAGCCCCTATAATTCACCCCTCCACTTT.

The chain links TRBV18 to TRBJ1-2; 7 nucleotides agree with TRBD1. This CDR3 is built from 13 residues. Per the germline V gene, CDR1 is KGHSH and CDR2 is LQKENI. V lost 3 bases, J lost 5 bases, and 3 bases stayed unmatched. CDR3 sequence (DNA): TGTGCCAGCTCACCCGACAGGGCTTATGGCTACACCTTC. Translating gives CASSPDRAYGYTF.

J is TRBJ1-1 and V is TRBV6-7; 7 bases agree with TRBD1. TRBV6-7 falls under the ORF class, with uncertain function. The CDR3 is 18 residues long. V gave up 5 bases and J gave up 2 bases; unmatched junction bases: 17. CDR3 in DNA: TGTGCCAGCAGTGAGCTTGGGTCGGGACAGACTATTAACACTGAAGCTTTCTTT. Translating it yields CASSELGSGQTINTEAFF.

The sample holds a few counts of this clone. The chain recombines TRBV7-2 with TRBJ1-6; 8 bases agree with TRBD1. V lost 1 base, J lost 10 bases, and 6 bases stayed unmatched. This CDR3 is built from 15 residues. CDR1 is SGHTA, CDR2 FQGNSA, per germline. CDR3 protein: CASSLEGRGRSPLHF. DNA for the CDR3: TGTGCCAGCAGCTTAGAGGGCAGGGGGCGCTCACCCCTCCACTTT.

The genes are TRBV7-2 and TRBJ1-2, with D possibly being TRBD1 (6 bases). Trimming shortened V by 5 bases and J by 1 base, and 14 bases separated the two germline ends. Germline CDR1 reads SGHTA; CDR2 reads FQGNSA. The CDR3 covers 15 residues. CDR3 sequence: CASSLGQTYNYGYTF. The CDR3 bases are TGTGCCAGCAGCCTCGGACAGACATATAACTATGGCTACACCTTC.

The chain links TRBV7-9 to TRBJ2-7, with D perhaps matching TRBD1 (6 bases). Germline V gives CDR1 SEHNR, CDR2 FQNEAQ (reference sequence). This CDR3 has 15 residues. V gave up 5 bases and J gave up 3 bases, with 17 bases separating them. The CDR3 nucleotides read TGTGCCAGCAGCATCGATACGGGACACTTCTACGAGCAGTACTTC. It encodes CASSIDTGHFYEQYF.

V usage is TRBV4-3 and J usage is TRBJ2-7; TRBD2 agrees at 10 bases. The germline V gene encodes CDR1 LGHNA and CDR2 YSLEER. The CDR3 is 16 amino acids. The J segment lost 6 bases and the V segment lost 0 bases, leaving 8 bases of the junction unmatched. The CDR3 DNA is TGCGCCAGCAGCCAAGATGATCTAGCGGGGGCCTCCGAGCAGTACTTC. This translates into CASSQDDLAGASEQYF.

The rearrangement joins TRBV7-2 to TRBJ2-7; the D is unclear. Trimming removed 7 bases at V and 1 base at J, with 11 bases between. Germline loops: CDR1 SGHTA, CDR2 FQGNSA. CDR3 length: 13 residues. The CDR3, as DNA: TGTGCCAGCACCTCTCGGGTTTCCTACGAGCAGTACTTC. Translating gives CASTSRVSYEQYF.

The chain employs TRBV30 and TRBJ2-5; no clear D. Germline V gene lookup returns CDR1 GTSNPN and CDR2 SVGIG (reference sequence). CDR3 length equals 13 residues. The V end lost 0 bases, the J end lost 2 bases, and 7 bases lay between the germline ends. The DNA for the CDR3 is TGTGCCTGGAGTGTGAACCAGCAAGAGACCCAGTACTTC. As protein: CAWSVNQQETQYF.

In DNA, the CDR3 is TGCAGTGCTAGAGGCGGTGAAGCTTTCTTT. It codes for CSARGGEAFF. The chain has TRBV20-1 and TRBJ1-1; D remains unclear. CDR1 and CDR2 (germline): DFQATT, SNEGSKA (reference sequence). This CDR3 is built from 10 residues. Trimming cost V 1 base and J 7 bases, with 4 bases left between them.

This CDR3 reads CASSQDHIPMSAFF. The CDR3, as DNA: TGTGCCAGCAGCCAAGATCACATCCCCATGAGTGCTTTCTTT. V and J are TRBV14 and TRBJ1-1, with D hard to call. Per the germline V gene, CDR1 is SGHDN and CDR2 is FVKESK. The V end was cut by 0 bases, the J end by 11 bases, with 16 bases between. This CDR3 comprises 14 residues.

The chain has TRBV18 and TRBJ2-2; 8 bases agree with TRBD1. Trimming cost V 6 bases and J 0 bases; bases outside gene matches: 6. The CDR3 contains 16 residues. Germline V gene data show CDR1 as KGHSH and CDR2 as LQKENI. The CDR3 bases are TGTGCCAGCTCCTACCGGACAGGGACGAACACCGGGGAGCTGTTTTTT. Protein: CASSYRTGTNTGELFF.

The chain uses TRBV4-1 and TRBJ1-2; D remains ambiguous. V shed 0 bases and J shed 2 bases, with 7 bases lying between them. The CDR3 covers 14 residues. Germline V lookup: CDR1 MGHRA, CDR2 YSYEKL. In DNA, the CDR3 is TGCGCCAGCAGCCAAGATCCGTTAAACTATGGCTACACCTTC. Residues: CASSQDPLNYGYTF.

This chain connects TRBV5-4 to TRBJ1-1; D possibly corresponds to TRBD1 (6 bases). Germline CDR1 SGHNT, CDR2 YYREEE (reference sequence). The CDR3 consists of 14 residues. V lost 3 bases and J lost 9, with 18 bases in between. The CDR3 is CASSWMGTLSKAFF. The CDR3 DNA reads TGTGCCAGCAGCTGGATGGGGACACTTAGTAAAGCTTTCTTT.